This entry is about one T cell receptor (beta chain). The antigen is not known. These data come from a study of blood T cells in healthy people across ages. The study's findings and limits: Age advanced and TCR beta diversity per million T cells fell, roughly linearly.

Alongside a J-beta primer mix, a sample-barcoded 5' primer served in a second PCR lasting about 7 to 11 cycles. Via MiXCR, TCRdb re-called the 5' RACE reads, giving one row per CDR3 protein. Of around 710,000 distinct CDR3 sequences listed, about 40% are singletons. There are 16 residues in the CDR3. CDR1 and CDR2 from the germline V gene are KGHSH and LQKENI. Trimming removed 3 bases at V and 1 base at J, with 15 bases between. The TCR originated in a woman aged 60-75 years in good health. The chain joins TRBV18 to TRBJ1-1; no clear D. Sequencing was performed on blood. This CDR3 is CASSPGFGLGNTEAFF. The CDR3 DNA follows: TGTGCCAGCTCACCGGGATTCGGGCTTGGGAACACTGAAGCTTTCTTT.